This T cell receptor (beta chain) was recorded in a study of blood T cell repertoires in COVID-19. Study overall: Sites in the United States, Italy and Spain provided acute and convalescent COVID-19 samples.

The CDR3 runs 15 residues. Germline CDR1 is KGHSH and CDR2 is LQKENI. Trimming took 6 bases from V and 5 from J; bases not matched to a gene: 10. Measured with immunoSEQ multiplex PCR; TCRdb has only the in-frame clones, and not every one. The sample yields about 87,000 clones, approximately 85% seen once. The chain has TRBV18 and TRBJ1-2, with TRBD1 matching 9 bases. Sequencing was performed on peripheral blood. The sequence was obtained from a woman of 80 years or more with COVID-19, enrolled during active disease. CDR3 DNA sequence: TGTGCCAGCTCTCCTACAGGGGGCTTGGAATATGGCTACACCTTC. It translates to CASSPTGGLEYGYTF.